These 14 T cell receptor beta chains came from one sample sequenced in a study of Ad26.COV2.S vaccination and SARS-CoV-2 variants. Data came from immunoSEQ multiplex PCR; TCRdb stores just in-frame clones and leaves some out. This table has approximately 340,000 clones, 85% appearing once. Noted treatment: approximately 18 received Ad26.COV2.S at low or high dose, single or two shots; several received placebo; per-sample allocation not given. Collection of the samples took place on day 63 after the first injection of vaccine or placebo. This sample comprised peripheral blood, obtained in a trial of Ad26.COV2.S vaccine versus placebo. All receptors come from a person between 18 and 60 years old who received the Ad26.COV2.S COVID-19 vaccine or a placebo.

The CDR3 here is CASSFGRTLTDTQYF. For the CDR3, the DNA is TGCGCCAGCAGCTTCGGCCGAACCCTCACAGATACGCAGTATTTT. The V gene is TRBV5-1, the J gene TRBJ2-3, with D unclear. V lost 2 bases and J 2 bases, leaving 12 bases between the germline ends. The CDR3 extends over 15 amino acids. The germline gives CDR1 SGHRS, CDR2 YFSETQ.

This sequence joins TRBV2 and TRBJ2-4; 11 nucleotides match TRBD2. V lost 0 bases and J lost 15; bases outside the gene matches: 10. CDR1 SNHLY and CDR2 FYNNEI come from the germline V gene. The CDR3 consists of 15 residues. Here the CDR3 DNA reads TGTGCCAGCAGTGAAGCGGGCACTAGCGGGAGCCCGGGGTACTTC. This gives the protein CASSEAGTSGSPGYF.

The V gene is TRBV5-1, the J gene TRBJ2-6, with 7 bases fitting TRBD1. Germline CDR1 reads SGHRS; CDR2 reads YFSETQ. Losses at the gene ends were 2 bases for V and 2 bases for J; bases not matched to a gene: 1. CDR3 size: 15 residues. CDR3 in amino acids: CASSLGTAGANVLTF. CDR3 in DNA: TGCGCCAGCAGCTTAGGGACAGCTGGGGCCAACGTCCTGACTTTC. The full variable domain, rest sourced from reference TRBV5-1 and TRBJ2-6, is KAGVTQTPRYLIKTRGQQVTLSCSPISGHRSVSWYQQTPGQGLQFLFEYFSETQRNKGNFPGRFSGRQFSNSRSEMNVSTLELGDSALYLCASSLGTAGANVLTFGAGSRLTVL.

This clone was seen a handful of times. This rearrangement joins TRBV6-5 to TRBJ2-1, with 7 bases identical to TRBD1. Germline V CDR1 and CDR2: MNHEY, SVGAGI. The CDR3 spans 15 residues. The J segment lost 3 bases and the V segment lost 6 bases, leaving 8 bases of the junction unmatched. CDR3 bases: TGTGCCAGCAGCCCCGGGACAGATTTCTACAATGAGCAGTTCTTC. This gives the protein CASSPGTDFYNEQFF.

The chain employs TRBV7-8 and TRBJ1-1, with 8 bases matching TRBD1. The germline V gene encodes CDR1 SGHVS and CDR2 FQNEAQ. This CDR3 has 14 residues. Unmatched junction bases numbered 7, after V lost 2 bases and J lost 8 bases. CDR3 region: CASSLQGAGLEAFF. CDR3 nucleotide sequence: TGTGCCAGCAGCTTACAGGGGGCAGGGTTAGAAGCTTTCTTT.

The chain joins TRBV9 to TRBJ2-1; D uncertain. The germline V gene has CDR1 SGDLS and CDR2 YYNGEE. The CDR3 length is 15 residues. Trimming removed 0 bases from V and 6 bases from J, with 13 bases in between. CDR3 residues: CASSVEGFNSNEQFF. CDR3 bases: TGTGCCAGCAGCGTAGAAGGGTTTAACTCCAATGAGCAGTTCTTC.

The V gene is TRBV5-4, the J gene TRBJ2-2; TRBD2 might be the D (5 bases). V shed 0 bases and J shed 4 bases, with 10 bases lying between them. Per germline, CDR1 SGHNT and CDR2 YYREEE (reference sequence). The CDR3 has 15 residues. CDR3 in amino acids: CASSLGRESTGELFF. CDR3 nucleotide sequence: TGTGCCAGCAGCTTGGGTAGGGAGAGCACCGGGGAGCTGTTTTTT.

This clone has just one count. The V and J genes are TRBV15 and TRBJ1-1; weak D call: TRBD1 (5 bases). Trimming cost V 0 bases and J 1 base, with 9 bases left between them. Germline-derived CDR1 and CDR2 are LNHNV and YYDKDF (reference sequence). CDR3 length: 15 amino acids. CDR3 amino acids: CATSRDPGANTEAFF. CDR3 DNA: TGTGCCACCAGCAGAGATCCCGGGGCGAACACTGAAGCTTTCTTT.

V is TRBV27 and J is TRBJ2-6; D call uncertain. The CDR3 loop spans 14 amino acids. Germline loops: CDR1 MNHEY, CDR2 SMNVEV (reference sequence). The V end lost 8 bases, the J end lost 2 bases, and 10 bases lay between the germline ends. In DNA, the CDR3 is TGTGCCAGCGGAACTGGCCCTGGGGCCAACGTCCTGACTTTC. As protein: CASGTGPGANVLTF.

DNA for the CDR3: TGTGCCAGCAGCTTCGATTTAGGGGATGAGCAGTTCTTC. This encodes CASSFDLGDEQFF. V and J are TRBV7-9 and TRBJ2-1; D possibly corresponds to TRBD1 (5 bases). CDR3 size: 13 residues. The V gene's germline CDR1 is SEHNR and CDR2 FQNEAQ (reference sequence). The V end lost 3 bases, the J end lost 8 bases, and 11 bases lay between the germline ends.

The rearrangement uses TRBV19 and TRBJ1-2, with 7 bases fitting TRBD1. Germline V CDR1 and CDR2: LNHDA, SQIVND (reference sequence). The CDR3 contains 13 residues. V shed 10 bases and J 7 bases; nucleotides not matched to a gene: 12. The CDR3 loop reads CAIADREGFGYTF. In nucleotides, the CDR3 is TGTGCCATTGCAGACAGGGAAGGCTTTGGCTACACCTTC.

This chain joins TRBV10-1 and TRBJ1-4, with D unclear. The CDR3 is made up of 14 amino acids. Germline V gene sequence: CDR1 WNHNN, CDR2 SYGVQD (reference sequence). Trimming stripped 0 bases from V and 7 bases from J, with 9 bases between. CDR3 bases: TGCGCCAGCAGTGAGTCGGGGTTTGGTGAAAAACTGTTTTTT. This gives the protein CASSESGFGEKLFF.

The rearrangement joins TRBV6-6 to TRBJ2-1; unclear D gene. Germline V gene lookup returns CDR1 MNHNY and CDR2 SVGAGI (reference sequence). The CDR3 loop spans 14 amino acids. V lost 6 bases and J lost 3, with 12 bases in between. CDR3 nucleotides: TGTGCCAGCAGCCCCCCCAGAGACTACAATGAGCAGTTCTTC. It translates to CASSPPRDYNEQFF.

The chain carries TRBV6-1 and TRBJ2-1; no clear D gene. The length of the CDR3 is 14 residues. Germline V gives CDR1 MNHNS, CDR2 SASEGT. Deletions cut 3 bases from V and 2 bases from J, with 8 bases between. CDR3 loop: CASSESRTYNEQFF. In DNA form, the CDR3 reads TGTGCCAGCAGTGAGTCCAGGACCTACAATGAGCAGTTCTTC.